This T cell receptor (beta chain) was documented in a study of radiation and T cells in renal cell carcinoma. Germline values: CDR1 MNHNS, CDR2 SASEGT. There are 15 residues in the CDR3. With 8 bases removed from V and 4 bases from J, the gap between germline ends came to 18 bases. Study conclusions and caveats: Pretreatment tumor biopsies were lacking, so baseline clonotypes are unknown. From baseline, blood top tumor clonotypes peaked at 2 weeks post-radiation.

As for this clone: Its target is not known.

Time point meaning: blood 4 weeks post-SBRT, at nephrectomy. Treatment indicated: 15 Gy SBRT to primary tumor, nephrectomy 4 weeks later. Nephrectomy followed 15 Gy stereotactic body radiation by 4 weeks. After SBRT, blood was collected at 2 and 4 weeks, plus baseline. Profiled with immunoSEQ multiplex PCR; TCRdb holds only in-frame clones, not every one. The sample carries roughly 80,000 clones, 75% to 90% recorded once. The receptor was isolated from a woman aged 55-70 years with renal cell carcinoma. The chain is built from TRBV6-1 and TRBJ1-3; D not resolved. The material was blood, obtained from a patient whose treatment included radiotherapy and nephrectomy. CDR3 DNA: TGTGCCAGCCGAAGGACGGAAGACCCCGGAAACACCATATATTTT. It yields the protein CASRRTEDPGNTIYF.